The clone carrying this T cell receptor beta chain was observed many times. Its antigen is not known. All patients were untreated before thyroid surgery. The source of the sample is a study of metastatic and nonmetastatic thyroid tumors. Study as a whole: Repertoire comparison spanned blood and tumor or nodule tissue of malignant and benign thyroid patients. Study observations and caveats: Malignant thyroid tumors reportedly had TCR beta diversity that was significantly higher than in benign nodules, in blood and tumor.

Per the study methods: CDR3 differences across clinicopathological groups were used to build a distant-metastasis classifier for papillary thyroid cancer. Using MiXCR, TCRdb re-called clones from the PCR reads. TCRdb assigned the V and J calls; the authors' analysis was not used. The data contain 60,000 to 75,000 clones, roughly 4% of them singletons. The length of the CDR3 is 13 residues. Germline CDR1 LGHDT, CDR2 YNNKEL (reference sequence). The V gene end was trimmed by 9 bases and the J gene end by 4 bases; junction bases not matched to a gene: 5. The chain recombines TRBV3-1 with TRBJ2-3; 9 positions match TRBD2. This receptor was obtained from a female donor with papillary thyroid cancer or a benign thyroid nodule (not recorded which). Some clones in this sample may be carry-over from other donors' samples. Sequenced: blood. The DNA for the CDR3 is TGTGCCAGTCGTTTAGCGGGAGCAGATACGCAGTATTTT. As protein: CASRLAGADTQYF.